This TCR beta chain came from a study of cytomegalovirus exposure and HLA in healthy donors (dated by TCRdb to the late 2010s). With regard to the full study: According to an earlier analysis of 587 of the donors, roughly 180 million T cells yielded over 90 million unique TCR beta sequences and about 280 Gb of sequence data. Across roughly 420 genotyped donors of the cohort, an average of 235,054 unique TCR beta nucleotide sequences per donor were sequenced, and about a sixth of those sequences were non-productive. To decide whether each TCR beta V gene segment behaved as functional or pseudogenic, an earlier analysis of fewer than 750 of the donors relied on high-throughput TCR beta sequencing. A later analysis re-examined previously published TCR beta repertoires from several hundred donors and added high-resolution HLA genotyping to investigate patterns of TCR occurrence. Typing coverage differed by locus: A, B, C, DRB1 and DQB1 were typed in roughly 620-630 donors, DQA1 in 522, DPA1 in over 600, and DPB1 in around 440. The study used immunosequencing to profile the T cell repertoires of about 670 subjects and linked those repertoires to cytomegalovirus serostatus. All discovery cohort repertoires had been generated using a single sequencing platform. In a later genetic analysis, genome-wide SNP genotypes for about three fifths of the 666 donors were used, and that subset was treated as a discovery cohort. Because of strong linkage in the cohort, five DR-DQ haplotypes were treated as single units for association and clustering. The aim of the study was to test whether cataloging public T cell receptors could identify signatures of past pathogen exposure. HLA typing included class I and class II loci at four-digit resolution. Along with the roughly 670-subject first cohort, a separate validation cohort of over a hundred different subjects was used. The later analysis used no new phenotypic data to find candidate immune exposures, relying instead on TCR beta sequences and their occurrence across donors. Of the 300 to 500 genotyped donors, 81% were placed in the genetic ancestry cluster associated with self-reported Caucasian donors. Approximately 300 gigabases of sequencing data and 70 million to 95 million unique TCR sequences made up an early release that covered about 640 HLA-typed donors. Donor age, sex, ethnicity and CMV serostatus were compiled alongside the repertoire data. The study combined high-throughput TCR immunosequencing, statistical association of individual TCRs with disease status, and machine learning to predict cytomegalovirus infection status. Paper-wide results and their limitations: Assigning TCR associations to individual alleles was difficult when HLA alleles, especially DR and DQ, strongly co-occurred. According to a later genetic analysis, donors in an Asian-associated ancestry cluster had fewer N-insertions in productive TCRs than the approximately 630-donor mean. Linkage disequilibrium might explain the correlated functional status among segregating V segments, but an unknown experimental factor could not be excluded. Sequencing depth was assumed to be roughly uniform across donors in the presence/absence analyses, though that assumption may not hold. The only immune exposure information available for the cohort was CMV serostatus. A later analysis associated about 16,000 TCR beta sequences with specific HLA alleles at a false discovery rate of 0.05. The cohort was sequenced for TCR beta chains only, and without alpha or paired-chain data the features that could be detected were limited. A further reported finding was that TCR beta sequences accurately predicted the HLA-A and HLA-B alleles for most subjects in the first cohort. The authors suggested that the approach could potentially be generalized to other disease states and immunological phenotypes. Because HLA typing was unavailable for some donors at each locus, only the typed subset was used in association tests. A later analysis reported that several top co-occurrence clusters appeared linked to parvovirus B19, influenza, CMV and Epstein-Barr virus. A group of highly shared sequence variants was considered likely to be a technical artifact of the sequencing pipeline. An earlier analysis of approximately 570 of the donors showed that most TCR beta V segments appeared in productive rearrangements either about 87% or about 30% of the time, which broadly matched IMGT annotations. A later analysis found that TCR association rates varied across HLA loci, with DRB1 alleles showing the most associated TCRs and HLA-C alleles the fewest. V-gene and J-gene trimming of TCR beta chains was associated with a missense DCLRE1C variant in a later genetic analysis, and the association was replicated in an independent cohort. In vitro tests confirmed that a few of the cytomegalovirus-associated TCR beta chains recognize cytomegalovirus antigens. Some IMGT-functional V segments, including TRBV6-2 and TRBV6-3, could not be distinguished by the 87-base-pair reads and were therefore excluded. Because counts were too low, under 20 rarely observed V segments, including chromosome 9 orphons, were left out of the earlier analysis of some 640 of the donors. While some public TCRs were present in many individuals, most TCR sequences turned up only very rarely across donors. Cytomegalovirus status was reported to be diagnosed by the classifier with high specificity and sensitivity in both the original and validation cohorts. A later analysis found that most CMV-associated TCR beta chains appeared HLA-restricted, with HLA associations seemingly driven largely by CMV exposure. A later analysis found that HLA-associated TCR beta chains were more clonally expanded and had lower generation probabilities than equally common non-associated chains. The study gave a list of 150 to 200 TCR beta chains associated with cytomegalovirus.

Receptor amplification or capture employed the immunoSEQ multiplex PCR assay. For the multiplex PCR, a mixture combining 60 forward primers for TCR Vbeta segments and 13 reverse primers for TCR Jbeta segments was used. A multiplex PCR assay on genomic DNA amplified the CDR3 region of rearranged TCR beta genes. On the Illumina HiSeq System, the amplified TCR beta libraries were sequenced as 87-base-pair reads. The paper's processing steps were these. A later analysis tallied tens of millions of unique TCR beta chains across the 660 or so repertoires, and some 10 million of those chains were shared by two or more donors. Raw reads were error-corrected and collapsed into unique sequences by a nearest-neighbor algorithm in which closely related sequences were merged to remove PCR and sequencing errors. CDR3 sequences were aligned to IMGT reference sequences to assign V, D and J gene segments. Each retained sequence needed at least a six-nucleotide match to both a V gene segment and a J gene segment. A rearrangement was called productive if the CDR3 had no stop codons and remained in frame with V and J, and every other rearrangement was called non-productive. Following IMGT convention, CDR3 was defined as the stretch from the second conserved V-encoded cysteine to the conserved J-encoded phenylalanine. In an earlier analysis of some 550 of the donors, sequences lacking an unambiguous match to a single V gene segment were excluded. In an earlier analysis of 587 of the donors, V segments were called functional above 56.7% productive rearrangements and were called segregating when the between-donor standard deviation exceeded 5%. To diagnose cytomegalovirus status from the catalog of TCR beta chain sequences, a statistical classification framework was built. In a later analysis, TCR nucleotide sequences were compared against IMGT/GENE-DB human TR gene sequences so that V and J genes could be assigned. The TCRdist pipeline was used in a later analysis to assign CDR3 sequences and most-parsimonious VDJ recombination scenarios. In a later analysis, every TCR beta chain was defined by the combination of its CDR3 amino acid sequence and its V-gene family, and reads without a unique V-gene family were dropped. To address suspected cross-contamination and a sequencing artifact, a later analysis removed several hundred highly shared, low-generation-probability nucleotide sequences. A later analysis calculated a clonal expansion index for each public chain from normalized within-repertoire ranks of inferred template counts. A later analysis computed generation probabilities with a VDJ recombination model fitted to out-of-frame rearrangements, and checked the results against IGoR. A later analysis scored TCR-TCR, TCR-HLA and TCR-CMV co-occurrence with hypergeometric tests, applying a repertoire-size bias correction to TCR pairs. To estimate false discovery rates, a later analysis permuted the HLA or CMV assignments 20 times. A later analysis grouped co-occurring TCRs with DBSCAN, adding TCRdist sequence similarity when clustering within HLA-allele-positive subsets. Repertoires with fewer than 30,000 or more than 120,000 public chains, plus five repertoires with anomalous nucleotide sharing, were excluded from co-occurrence clustering. As stored in TCRdb, this immuneACCESS dataset retains in-frame rearrangements with V and J assigned. A fraction of the clones does not appear; measured against another copy, unresolved V genes explain less than half of the discrepancy, and the remainder lacks a known reason. V and J calls and clone size follow that table, whereas D and trimming were derived from the DNA. The sample data list about 200,000 clones, and roughly 77% of these were observed just once. The ten largest account for approximately 0.39% of the sample.

CDR1 is given as SQVTM and CDR2 as ANQGSEA, both from the germline V gene. V loses 7 bases at its end and J loses 7 bases; junction bases beyond the gene matches: 7. The CDR3 goes from the cysteine to the phenylalanine over 13 residues. The sequence is cut down to CDR3 DNA, 39 bases in frame from base 1. Points on this clone: Its antigen is unknown. Base qualities are not at hand, and no much larger clone is one base apart.

In total, more than 500 healthy bone marrow donors made up the cohort. At the time of sampling, every cohort member was nominally healthy, though immune exposures that went unrecorded were likely present. The donor was CMV seropositive and was included in the group of some 290 seropositive cohort members. A peripheral blood sample was collected from each donor, and TCR beta sequencing was performed on peripheral blood mononuclear cells. The Qiagen DNeasy Blood Extraction Kit was used to extract genomic DNA from the blood cell samples. Sequencing was performed on PBMCs. The source is a male donor in good health and CMV-seropositive. Recombination joined TRBV29-1 with TRBJ1-4; 9 bases in the middle match TRBD1. The DNA sequence follows: TGCAGCGCCCAACAGGGGGCGGCTGAAAAACTGTTTTTT. The encoded protein is CSAQQGAAEKLFF.